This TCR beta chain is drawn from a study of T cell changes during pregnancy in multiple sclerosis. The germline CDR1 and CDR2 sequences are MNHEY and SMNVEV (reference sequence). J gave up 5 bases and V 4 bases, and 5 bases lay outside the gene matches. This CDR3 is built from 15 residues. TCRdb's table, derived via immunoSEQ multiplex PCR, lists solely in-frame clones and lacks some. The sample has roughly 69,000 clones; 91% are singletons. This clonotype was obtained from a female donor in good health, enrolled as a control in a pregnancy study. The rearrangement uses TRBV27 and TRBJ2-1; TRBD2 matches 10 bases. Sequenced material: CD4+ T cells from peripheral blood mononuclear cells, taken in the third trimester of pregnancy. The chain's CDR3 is CASSSAGGVNNEQFF. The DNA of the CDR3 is TGTGCCAGCAGTTCAGCGGGGGGGGTGAACAATGAGCAGTTCTTC.